Given below is one T cell receptor beta chain in context. This clone's antigen is unknown. Per-base quality was not reported, and no clone a single base away is much larger than it. Receptors were amplified or captured by RACE. The instrument was a NextSeq 500. During library preparation, unique molecular identifiers were attached to individual cDNA molecules so that TCRs could be counted quantitatively and reproducibly. For every blood RNA sample, sequencing covered both the TCR alpha and TCR beta chains. Turning to the authors' computational methods: A median of roughly 98,000 TCRs per sample was observed, with a range of roughly 20,000 to 700,000. The Decombinator software suite was used to annotate the V, J and CDR3 of the TCR reads. For PS versus PT1 abundance plots, all samples were subsampled to the same number of TCRs (28,000). TCRs were defined as expanded if absent before sensitization and observed at least eight times at the 2-week time point. Clones were called with MiXCR by TCRdb after fastp trimmed the public reads at Q25, and only in-frame beta chains were retained. Identical CDR3 protein sequences are pooled into one entry, listed with their most common genes and DNA. The V and J calls here are based on TCRdb, not the publication. This sample is represented by roughly 69,000 distinct CDR3 sequences; 9.5% to 11% of them were singletons. Jointly, the top ten make up about 2.3% of the sample.

The time point label on this specimen signifies: patch test 3, about 24 weeks after DPC sensitization. Read against the paper, the sample's treatment or condition label means: therapeutic diphenylcyclopropenone sensitization with weekly scalp DPC. At every patch-test visit, the blood draw took place before the patch test was put on. To be eligible, patients had to be aged 18 to 70, diagnosed with alopecia and judged suitable for DPC therapy, while pregnant patients were excluded. Total RNA was isolated from unfractionated whole blood collected in Tempus Blood RNA tubes. The data stem from a study of human T cells and chemical hapten exposure (dated by TCRdb to the early 2020s). Background for the entire study: For sensitization, 2% DPC in acetone was applied to a 2 cm by 2 cm area of upper inner arm skin. Patients additionally received weekly therapeutic DPC doses to the scalp throughout the approximately 22-week study period. Patch testing on the upper back used Finn chambers containing 0.01% DPC, with scoring done after 6 days according to International Contact Dermatitis Research Group standards. Blood for TCR sequencing was provided by twenty-nine alopecia patients at one to four time points (pre-sensitization, 2, 6 and 24 weeks). The patient cohort, mostly female, included alopecia areata with under or over 50% scalp involvement, alopecia totalis and alopecia universalis. Patient blood was sampled pre-sensitization (week 0) and at 2, 6 and about 24 weeks after DPC sensitization. The study tracked peripheral blood TCR repertoire changes in vivo during primary and secondary sensitization to the hapten diphenylcyclopropenone (DPC) in alopecia patients. The libraries were sequenced as a pool, and the TCR yield per sample differed mostly because of small variations in library volumes within the pool.

General conclusions and limits of the study: Compared with pre-sensitization or healthy control sets, expanded TCRs formed significantly more large CDR3 similarity clusters, which is consistent with antigen-driven responses. Patch test score correlated positively with the number of PT1 expanded TCRs, reaching significance at thresholds 8, 16 and 32 but not at 4. Repeated subsampling changed both the strength of the expansion versus patch-test correlation and the threshold at which the correlation became significant. DPC sensitization did not change the number of TCRs with a frequency above 1 in 1000, and there was no evidence of changes in global repertoire structure. Because all patients had alopecia, a presumed autoimmune disease, the immune response of the patients might differ from that of healthy individuals.

V is trimmed back by 5 bases and J by 2 bases, and the junction contains 3 bases that no gene match accounts for. Taken from the germline V gene, the CDR1 and CDR2 loops are SGHRS and YFSETQ. Its CDR3 holds 14 amino acids, cysteine through phenylalanine. CDR3 DNA only is kept here, 42 bases in frame from base 1. Sequences were derived from whole blood, sampled in connection with sensitization to the hapten diphenylcyclopropenone (DPC). This TCR was recovered from a woman aged 30 to 39 with alopecia areata. Some clones in this sample may be carry-over from other donors' samples. This chain joins TRBV5-1 to TRBJ1-4, and 7 junctional nucleotides match TRBD1. The sequenced DNA is TGCGCCAGCAGTCGGGACAGCACTAATGAAAAACTGTTTTTT. Its protein reads: CASSRDSTNEKLFF.